Listed here is a single TCR beta chain. The data originate from a study of blood T cell repertoires in COVID-19. Study-level background: Researchers got acute and convalescent COVID-19 samples from the United States, Italy and Spain. PBMCs, B-cell-depleted T cells, or T cells were the source of the cDNA or gDNA that made up the material.

Authors' data handling: How many nucleated cells were present was estimated from reference gene primer amplification. Here immunoSEQ multiplex PCR was the method, and the copy in TCRdb shows in-frame clones only, minus some. V and J calls plus clone size are reproduced from that table; the DNA served to infer D and trimming. This repertoire shows 300,000 to 400,000 clones, 65% to 90% found once; its top ten account for more than 6%. Sequencing was performed on peripheral blood. The origin of this receptor is a human donor in a cohort sampled during active COVID-19.

CDR3 loop: CASSSFGTRGRDTQYF. The CDR3 DNA follows: TGTGCCAGCAGTTCCTTCGGGACTAGAGGGAGAGATACGCAGTATTTT. The chain joins TRBV6-2 or TRBV6-3 to TRBJ2-3; 8 bases line up with TRBD2. In germline, CDR1 is MNHEY, CDR2 SVGEGT. J was trimmed by 5 bases and V by 4 bases; bases with no gene match: 11. This CDR3 region has 16 residues.